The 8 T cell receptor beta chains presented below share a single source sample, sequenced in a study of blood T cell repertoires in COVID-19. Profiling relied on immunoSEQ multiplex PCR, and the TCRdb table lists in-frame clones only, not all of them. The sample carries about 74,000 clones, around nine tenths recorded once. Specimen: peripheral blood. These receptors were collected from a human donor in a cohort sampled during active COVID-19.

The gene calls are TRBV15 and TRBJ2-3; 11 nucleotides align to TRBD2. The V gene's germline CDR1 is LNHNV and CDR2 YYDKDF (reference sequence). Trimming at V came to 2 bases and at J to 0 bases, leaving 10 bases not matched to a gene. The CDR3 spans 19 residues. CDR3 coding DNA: TGTGCCACCAGCAGAACACTAGCGGGAGTCCCCTCGAGCACAGATACGCAGTATTTT. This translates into CATSRTLAGVPSSTDTQYF.

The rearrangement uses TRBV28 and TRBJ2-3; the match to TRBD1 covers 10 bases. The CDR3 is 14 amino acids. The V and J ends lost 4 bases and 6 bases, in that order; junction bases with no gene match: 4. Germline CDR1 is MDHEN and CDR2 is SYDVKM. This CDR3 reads CASSWGQGTDTQYF. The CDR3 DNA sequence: TGTGCCAGCAGTTGGGGACAGGGGACCGATACGCAGTATTTT.

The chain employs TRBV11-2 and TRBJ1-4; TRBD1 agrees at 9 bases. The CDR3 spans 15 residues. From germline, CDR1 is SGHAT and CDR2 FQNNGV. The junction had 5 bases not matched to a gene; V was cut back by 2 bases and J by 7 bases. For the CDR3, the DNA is TGTGCCAGCAGCTTACCCACAGGGGGCGGTGAAAAACTGTTTTTT. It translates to CASSLPTGGGEKLFF.

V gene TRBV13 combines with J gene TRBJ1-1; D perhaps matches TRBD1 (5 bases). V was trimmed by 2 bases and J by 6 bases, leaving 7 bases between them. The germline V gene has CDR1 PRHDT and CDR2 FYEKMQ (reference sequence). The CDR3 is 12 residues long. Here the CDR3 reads CASSLQGSEAFF. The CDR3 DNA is TGTGCCAGCAGCTTACAGGGTTCTGAAGCTTTCTTT.

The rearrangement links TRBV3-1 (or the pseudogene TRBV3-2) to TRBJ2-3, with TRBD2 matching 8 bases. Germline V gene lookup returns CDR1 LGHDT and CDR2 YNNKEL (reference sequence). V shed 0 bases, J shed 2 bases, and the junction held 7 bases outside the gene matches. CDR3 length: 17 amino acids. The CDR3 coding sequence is TGTGCCAGCAGCCAAGAATTAGCGGGAAGGCCCACAGATACGCAGTATTTT. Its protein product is CASSQELAGRPTDTQYF.

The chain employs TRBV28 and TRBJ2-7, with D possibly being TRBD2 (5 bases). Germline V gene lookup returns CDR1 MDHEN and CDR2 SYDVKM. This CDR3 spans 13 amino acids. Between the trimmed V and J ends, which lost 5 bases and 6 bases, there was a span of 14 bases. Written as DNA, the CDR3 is TGTGCCAGCAGTCCCGTCTCTGGAGGCGAGCAGTACTTC. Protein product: CASSPVSGGEQYF.

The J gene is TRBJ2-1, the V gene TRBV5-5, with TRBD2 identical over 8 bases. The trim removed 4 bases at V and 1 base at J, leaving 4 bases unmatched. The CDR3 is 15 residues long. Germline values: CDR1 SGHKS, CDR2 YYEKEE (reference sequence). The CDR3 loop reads CASSPRLASYNEQFF. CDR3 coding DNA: TGTGCCAGCAGCCCGAGACTAGCGTCCTACAATGAGCAGTTCTTC. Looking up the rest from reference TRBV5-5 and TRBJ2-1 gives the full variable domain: DAGVTQSPTHLIKTRGQQVTLRCSPISGHKSVSWYQQVLGQGPQFIFQYYEKEERGRGNFPDRFSARQFPNYSSELNVNALLLGDSALYLCASSPRLASYNEQFFGPGTRLTVL.

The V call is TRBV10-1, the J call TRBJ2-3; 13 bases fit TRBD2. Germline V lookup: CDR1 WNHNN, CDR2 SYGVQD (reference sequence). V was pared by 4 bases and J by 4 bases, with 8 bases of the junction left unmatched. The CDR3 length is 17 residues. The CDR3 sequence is CASSAELAGGPPDTQYF. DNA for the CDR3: TGCGCCAGCAGTGCGGAACTAGCGGGAGGGCCCCCAGATACGCAGTATTTT.